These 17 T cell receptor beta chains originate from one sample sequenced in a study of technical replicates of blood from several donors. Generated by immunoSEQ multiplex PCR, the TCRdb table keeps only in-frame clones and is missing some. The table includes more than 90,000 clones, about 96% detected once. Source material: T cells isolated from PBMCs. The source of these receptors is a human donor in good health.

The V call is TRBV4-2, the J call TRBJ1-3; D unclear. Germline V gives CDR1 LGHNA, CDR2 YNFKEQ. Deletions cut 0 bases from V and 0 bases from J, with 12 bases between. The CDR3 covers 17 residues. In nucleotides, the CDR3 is TGTGCCAGCAGCCAAGATCCCGCCAGATTCTCTGGAAACACCATATATTTT. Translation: CASSQDPARFSGNTIYF.

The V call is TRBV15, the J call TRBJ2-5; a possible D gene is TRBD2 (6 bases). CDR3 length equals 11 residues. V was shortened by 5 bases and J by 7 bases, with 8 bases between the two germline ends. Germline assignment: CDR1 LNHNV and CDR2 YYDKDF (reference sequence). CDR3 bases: TGTGCCACCAGCTTGGGAGGGACCCAGTACTTC. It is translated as CATSLGGTQYF.

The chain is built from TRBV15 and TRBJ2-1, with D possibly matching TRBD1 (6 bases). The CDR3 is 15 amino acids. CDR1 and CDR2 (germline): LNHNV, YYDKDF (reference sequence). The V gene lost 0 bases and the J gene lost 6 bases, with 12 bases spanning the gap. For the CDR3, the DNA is TGTGCCACCAGCAGAGATAAGGGCAGGGGCAATGAGCAGTTCTTC. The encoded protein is CATSRDKGRGNEQFF.

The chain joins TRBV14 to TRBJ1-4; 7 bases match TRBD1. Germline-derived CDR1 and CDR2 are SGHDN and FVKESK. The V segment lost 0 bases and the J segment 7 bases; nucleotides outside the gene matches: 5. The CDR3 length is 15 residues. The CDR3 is CASSQEQGLGEKLFF. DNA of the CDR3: TGTGCCAGCAGCCAAGAACAGGGGCTGGGTGAAAAACTGTTTTTT.

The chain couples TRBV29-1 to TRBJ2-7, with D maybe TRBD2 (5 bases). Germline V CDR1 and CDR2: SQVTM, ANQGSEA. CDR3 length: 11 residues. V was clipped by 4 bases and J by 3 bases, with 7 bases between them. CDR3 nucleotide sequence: TGCAGCGTTGTCGGGGTCTACGAGCAGTACTTC. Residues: CSVVGVYEQYF.

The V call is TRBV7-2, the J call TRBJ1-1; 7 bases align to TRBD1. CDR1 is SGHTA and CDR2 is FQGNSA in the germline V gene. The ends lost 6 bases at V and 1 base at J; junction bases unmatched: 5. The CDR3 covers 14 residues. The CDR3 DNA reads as TGTGCCAGCAGAGGTAACAGGGGGAACACTGAAGCTTTCTTT. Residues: CASRGNRGNTEAFF.

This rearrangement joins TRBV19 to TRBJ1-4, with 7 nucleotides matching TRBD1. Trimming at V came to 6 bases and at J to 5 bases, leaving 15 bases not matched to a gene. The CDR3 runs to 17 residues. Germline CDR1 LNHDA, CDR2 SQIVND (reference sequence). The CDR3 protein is CASRNRQGPSLNEKLFF. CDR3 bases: TGTGCCAGTAGGAATCGACAGGGACCGTCGCTAAATGAAAAACTGTTTTTT. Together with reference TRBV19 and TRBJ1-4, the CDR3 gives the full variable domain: DGGITQSPKYLFRKEGQNVTLSCEQNLNHDAMYWYRQDPGQGLRLIYYSQIVNDFQKGDIAEGYSVSREKKESFPLTVTSAQKNPTAFYLCASRNRQGPSLNEKLFFGSGTQLSVL.

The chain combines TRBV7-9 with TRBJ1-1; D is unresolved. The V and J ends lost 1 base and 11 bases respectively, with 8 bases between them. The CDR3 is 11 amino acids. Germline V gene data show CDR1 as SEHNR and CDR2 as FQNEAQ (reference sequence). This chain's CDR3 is CASSLVGGAFF. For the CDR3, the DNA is TGTGCCAGCAGCTTAGTAGGCGGGGCTTTCTTT.

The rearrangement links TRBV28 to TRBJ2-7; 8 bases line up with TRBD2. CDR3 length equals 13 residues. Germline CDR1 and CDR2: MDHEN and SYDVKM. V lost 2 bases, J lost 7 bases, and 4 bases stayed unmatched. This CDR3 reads CASSLSGRYEQYF. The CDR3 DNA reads TGTGCCAGCAGTTTAAGCGGGAGATATGAGCAGTACTTC.

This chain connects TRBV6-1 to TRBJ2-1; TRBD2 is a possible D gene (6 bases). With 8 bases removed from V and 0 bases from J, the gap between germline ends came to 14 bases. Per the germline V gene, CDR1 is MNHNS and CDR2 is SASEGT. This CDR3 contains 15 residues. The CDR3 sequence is CASRREHSSYNEQFF. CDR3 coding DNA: TGTGCCAGCCGGCGGGAACATAGCTCCTACAATGAGCAGTTCTTC.

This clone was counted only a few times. CDR3 DNA: TGTGCCAGCAGTGAGGGCAGACCGCCCTACGAGCAGTACTTC. This codes for CASSEGRPPYEQYF. The rearrangement uses TRBV2 and TRBJ2-7; no clear D gene. This CDR3 region has 14 residues. Germline V gene sequence: CDR1 SNHLY, CDR2 FYNNEI. The germline V and J ends were trimmed by 3 bases and 2 bases, with 11 bases remaining between them.

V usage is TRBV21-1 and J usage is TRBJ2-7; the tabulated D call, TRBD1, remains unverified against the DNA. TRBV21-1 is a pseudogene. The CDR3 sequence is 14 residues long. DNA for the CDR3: TGTGCCAGCAGCACGGGACAGGGGGCAAACGAGCAGTACTTC. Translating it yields CASSTGQGANEQYF.

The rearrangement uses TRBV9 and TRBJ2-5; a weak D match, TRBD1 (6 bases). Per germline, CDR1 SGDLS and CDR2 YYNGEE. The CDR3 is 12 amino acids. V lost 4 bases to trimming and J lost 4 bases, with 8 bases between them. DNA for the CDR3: TGTGCCAGCAGCCAGACAGGAGAGACCCAGTACTTC. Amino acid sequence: CASSQTGETQYF.

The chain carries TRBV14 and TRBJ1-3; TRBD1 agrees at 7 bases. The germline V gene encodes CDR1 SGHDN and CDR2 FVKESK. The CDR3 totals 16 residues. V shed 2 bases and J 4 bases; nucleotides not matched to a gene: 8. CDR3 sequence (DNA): TGTGCCAGCAGCCAAAACTTTGCGGGACAGGGAAACACCATATATTTT. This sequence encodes CASSQNFAGQGNTIYF.

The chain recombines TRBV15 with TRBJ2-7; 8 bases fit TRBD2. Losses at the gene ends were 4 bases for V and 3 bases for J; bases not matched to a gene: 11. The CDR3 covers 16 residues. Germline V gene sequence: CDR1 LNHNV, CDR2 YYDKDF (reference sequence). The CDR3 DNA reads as TGTGCCACCAGCAACCTGTTACTAGCGGCCAACTACGAGCAGTACTTC. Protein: CATSNLLLAANYEQYF.

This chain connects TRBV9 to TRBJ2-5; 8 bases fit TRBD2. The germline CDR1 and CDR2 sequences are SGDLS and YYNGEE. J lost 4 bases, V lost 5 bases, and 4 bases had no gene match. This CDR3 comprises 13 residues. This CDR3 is CASSPTSGETQYF. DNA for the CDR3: TGTGCCAGCAGTCCTACTAGCGGAGAGACCCAGTACTTC. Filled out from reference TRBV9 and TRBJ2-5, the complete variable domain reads DSGVTQTPKHLITATGQRVTLRCSPRSGDLSVYWYQQSLDQGLQFLIQYYNGEERAKGNILERFSAQQFPDLHSELNLSSLELGDSALYFCASSPTSGETQYFGPGTRLLVL.

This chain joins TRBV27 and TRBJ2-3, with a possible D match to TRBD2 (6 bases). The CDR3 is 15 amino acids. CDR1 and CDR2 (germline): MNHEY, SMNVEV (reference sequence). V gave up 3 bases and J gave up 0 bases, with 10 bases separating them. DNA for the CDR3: TGTGCCAGCAGTTTCGGGACTCCGAGCACAGATACGCAGTATTTT. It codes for CASSFGTPSTDTQYF.